This T cell receptor (beta chain) appears in the sequencing data of a study of cytomegalovirus exposure and HLA in healthy donors. Use of 60 Vbeta and 13 Jbeta primers characterized the PCR. Here immunoSEQ multiplex PCR was the method, and the copy in TCRdb shows in-frame clones only, minus some. The sample lists some 130,000 clones, roughly four fifths occurring once. Germline V lookup: CDR1 SGHRS, CDR2 YFSETQ. The CDR3 consists of 17 residues. Losses at the gene ends were 0 bases for V and 6 bases for J; bases not matched to a gene: 10. Notes on the study in general: After further analysis at a later stage, 16,951 TCR beta sequences were associated with HLA alleles at 0.05 false discovery rate. A later analysis found that most CMV-associated TCR beta chains appeared HLA-restricted.

On this clone: Antigen specificity is unknown.

The chain uses TRBV5-1 and TRBJ2-3; 10 bases fit TRBD1. The material sequenced was PBMCs. This receptor was obtained from a woman in her forties or fifties in good health and CMV-seropositive. CDR3 sequence (DNA): TGCGCCAGCAGCTTGGATGTGGGACAGGGGTTCTTGGATACGCAGTATTTT. This translates into CASSLDVGQGFLDTQYF.